This T cell receptor (beta chain) was observed in a study of spatial heterogeneity in lung cancer. Study information: Beta-chain sequences consistently outnumbered alpha-chain sequences in detection. The study observed each unique TCR and UMI combination more than ten times on average in raw reads. Study-wide results and caveats: Ubiquitous expanded tumor TCRs showed up in blood more at resection than follow-up.

From the 5' RACE reads, TCRdb called clonotypes with MiXCR, one entry per CDR3 protein. The sample consists of about 18,000 distinct CDR3 sequences, about 20% of them appearing once. This clonotype was recorded a few times. The antigen remains unidentified. The V gene lost 2 bases and the J gene lost 1 base, with 14 bases spanning the gap. This CDR3 contains 16 residues. Germline V gives CDR1 MNHEY, CDR2 SVGAGI. Noted time point: sample taken at primary tumor resection. Unsorted whole RNA of tumor, nontumor lung or frozen PBMC was sequenced. The donor population consisted of more than 55 patients with untreated, early-stage non-small cell lung cancer.

The chain is built from TRBV6-5 and TRBJ2-5, with a weak D call TRBD1 (6 bases). The specimen was PBMCs, collected at surgery. This TCR came from a male donor with early-stage non-small cell lung cancer. CDR3: CASSYAERGFQETQYF. The DNA of the CDR3 is TGTGCCAGCAGTTACGCTGAGAGGGGGTTCCAAGAGACCCAGTACTTC.